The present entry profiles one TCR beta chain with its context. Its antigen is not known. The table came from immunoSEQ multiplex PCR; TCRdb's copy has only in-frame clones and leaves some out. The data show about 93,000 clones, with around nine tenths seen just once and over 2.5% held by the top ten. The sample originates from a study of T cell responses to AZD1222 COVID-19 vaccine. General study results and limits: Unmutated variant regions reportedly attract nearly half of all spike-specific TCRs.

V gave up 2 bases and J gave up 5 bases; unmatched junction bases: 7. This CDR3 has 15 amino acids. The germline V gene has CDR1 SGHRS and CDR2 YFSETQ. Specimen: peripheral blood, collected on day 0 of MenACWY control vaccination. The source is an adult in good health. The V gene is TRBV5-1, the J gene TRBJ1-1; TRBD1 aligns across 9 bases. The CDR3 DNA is TGCGCCAGCAGCTTCACAGGGGGCAGGGGGACTGAAGCTTTCTTT. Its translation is CASSFTGGRGTEAFF.